This is a list of T cell receptor beta chains from one sample in a study of regulatory T cells in long-lasting Graves disease. TCRdb ran MiXCR on the multiplex PCR reads and lists one entry per CDR3 protein. The table has 350,000 to 500,000 distinct CDR3 sequences, approximately 14% seen once. These same data were also listed under a study on T cells in Graves' hyperthyroidism and ophthalmopathy.

Sequences were derived from peripheral blood mononuclear cells (PBMCs), sampled at new diagnosis, from a patient treated with antithyroid drugs. The source is a woman aged 45 to 65 with Graves disease. The CDR3 runs from the conserved cysteine through the conserved F or W. D genes are given only for firm matches. Expanded clones are given a class, and other clones once, few, many or no size at all.

many	TRBD2	TRBJ2-1	TRBV28	CASSQHTTSLAEQFF	TGTGCCAGCAGTCAACACACGACTAGCTTGGCTGAGCAGTTCTTC
NA	NA	TRBJ1-1	TRBV29-1	CSVEGGNVGDTEAFF	TGCAGCGTTGAAGGTGGGAACGTCGGGGACACTGAAGCTTTCTTT
many	TRBD2	TRBJ2-2	TRBV20-1	CSARDGTSGETGELFF	TGCAGTGCTAGAGATGGGACTAGCGGGGAGACCGGGGAGCTGTTTTTT
few	TRBD2	TRBJ2-4	TRBV5-1	CASSPLAGDAKNIQYF	TGCGCCAGCAGCCCACTAGCGGGAGATGCCAAAAACATTCAGTACTTC
few	TRBD1	TRBJ1-6	TRBV30	CAAGQAPNSPLHF	TGTGCCGCCGGACAGGCGCCAAATTCACCCCTCCACTTT
few	TRBD1	TRBJ2-4	TRBV6-1	CATAPPGQGVGAKNIQYF	TGTGCCACCGCTCCTCCGGGACAGGGGGTTGGAGCCAAAAACATTCAGTACTTC
many	NA	TRBJ1-5	TRBV24-1	CATSDSQLVGNQPQHF	TGTGCCACCAGTGATTCACAACTGGTGGGCAATCAGCCCCAGCATTTT
many	NA	TRBJ2-5	TRBV7-2	CASSLVHTEETQYF	TGTGCCAGCAGCTTAGTCCATACCGAAGAGACCCAGTACTTC
many	NA	TRBJ2-7	TRBV29-1	CSVESAESYEQYF	TGCAGCGTTGAATCAGCGGAGTCCTACGAGCAGTACTTC
NA	TRBD1	TRBJ2-1	TRBV30	CAWSLNPGQGWVSSYNEQFF	TGTGCCTGGAGTCTCAATCCGGGACAGGGGTGGGTAAGCTCCTACAATGAGCAGTTCTTC
many	NA	TRBJ2-5	TRBV24-1	CATSDFSAGTETQYF	TGTGCCACCAGTGATTTTTCGGCAGGAACGGAGACCCAGTACTTC
many	NA	TRBJ1-1	TRBV7-9	CASSPSGGTEAFF	TGTGCCAGCAGCCCTAGTGGGGGCACTGAAGCTTTCTTT
many	TRBD2	TRBJ2-7	TRBV28	CASSLTASGSSYEQYF	TGTGCCAGCAGCCTAACGGCTAGCGGCAGCTCCTACGAGCAGTACTTC
NA	NA	TRBJ1-6	TRBV27	CASSLRGGSPLHF	TGTGCCAGCAGTTTACGAGGGGGTTCACCCCTCCACTTT
few	TRBD1	TRBJ2-7	TRBV28	CASRPRDRGGEQYF	TGTGCCAGCAGGCCCCGGGACAGGGGAGGCGAGCAGTACTTC
few	TRBD2	TRBJ2-1	TRBV27	CPSSFLAGGPHEQFF	TGTCCCAGCAGTTTCCTGGCGGGAGGGCCCCATGAGCAGTTCTTC
many	NA	TRBJ1-5	TRBV3-1	CASSQDKRGGQPQHF	TGTGCCAGCAGCCAAGATAAGAGGGGTGGTCAGCCCCAGCATTTT
NA	TRBD1	TRBJ1-6	TRBV6-1	CASSDKQGINSPLHF	TGTGCCAGCAGTGATAAACAGGGGATTAATTCACCCCTCCACTTT
many	NA	TRBJ1-1	TRBV27	CASSLFGDPEPNTEAFF	TGTGCCAGCAGCTTGTTCGGAGACCCAGAGCCGAACACTGAAGCTTTCTTT
NA	TRBD1	TRBJ2-3	TRBV6-2/TRBV6-3	CASSLYRGRVVDTQYF	TGTGCCAGCAGTTTATACAGGGGGCGGGTTGTCGATACGCAGTATTTT
many	TRBD2	TRBJ2-7	TRBV10-3	CAISESRGTSDPYEQYF	TGTGCCATCAGTGAGTCGAGGGGGACTAGCGACCCCTACGAGCAGTACTTC
many	NA	TRBJ1-5	TRBV7-9	CASSFGQDQPQHF	TGTGCCAGCAGCTTTGGGCAGGATCAGCCCCAGCATTTT
few	NA	TRBJ2-3	TRBV6-1	CASSEFDNTDTQYF	TGTGCCAGCAGTGAATTCGACAACACAGATACGCAGTATTTT
many	TRBD1	TRBJ1-2	TRBV2	CASNAAAGGSLYGYTF	TGTGCCAGCAATGCTGCCGCAGGGGGCAGTCTTTATGGCTACACCTTC
many	NA	TRBJ2-7	TRBV7-8	CASSLSLSVTYEQYF	TGTGCCAGCAGCTTATCTCTCAGTGTAACCTACGAGCAGTACTTC
NA	NA	TRBJ2-3	TRBV29-1	CSVEFRTDTQYF	TGCAGCGTTGAATTCAGGACAGATACGCAGTATTTT
NA	TRBD1	TRBJ1-5	TRBV24-1	CATAGQGANQPQHF	TGTGCCACCGCGGGACAGGGGGCGAATCAGCCCCAGCATTTT
many	TRBD2	TRBJ2-7	TRBV13	CASSLEGLREVNYEQYF	TGTGCCAGCAGCTTAGAAGGGTTGCGGGAGGTGAACTACGAGCAGTACTTC
many	TRBD2	TRBJ2-3	TRBV27	CASSFLLAGSTDTQYF	TGTGCCAGCAGTTTCCTTCTAGCGGGGAGCACAGATACGCAGTATTTT
few	TRBD1	TRBJ1-6	TRBV27	CASRQGAGNSPLHF	TGTGCCAGCAGACAGGGGGCGGGTAATTCACCCCTCCACTTT
NA	TRBD2	TRBJ2-1	TRBV19	CASSIAGGGEQFF	TGTGCCAGTAGTATAGCGGGAGGGGGTGAGCAGTTCTTC
many	NA	TRBJ1-2	TRBV2	CASSDSSGLGGYTF	TGTGCCAGCAGTGACTCGTCAGGGCTTGGTGGCTACACCTTC
many	NA	TRBJ1-4	TRBV28	CASSFRSLATNEKLFF	TGTGCCAGCAGTTTTAGGTCCCTCGCAACTAATGAAAAACTGTTTTTT
many	TRBD1	TRBJ1-4	TRBV12-3/TRBV12-4	CASSIGTGAEKLFF	TGTGCCAGCAGTATCGGGACAGGGGCCGAAAAACTGTTTTTT
NA	NA	TRBJ2-1	TRBV19	CASHRRTGSGEQFF	TGTGCCAGTCATAGGCGGACTGGGTCAGGGGAGCAGTTCTTC
few	NA	TRBJ2-2	TRBV4-1	CASSQAPGGAGELFF	TGCGCCAGCAGCCAAGCTCCGGGTGGGGCCGGGGAGCTGTTTTTT
many	NA	TRBJ2-2	TRBV7-8	CASSFTEYTGELFF	TGTGCCAGCAGCTTTACGGAGTACACCGGGGAGCTGTTTTTT
few	TRBD1	TRBJ2-1	TRBV6-1	CASSPWGRQGASSYNEQFF	TGTGCCAGCAGCCCCTGGGGCCGACAGGGGGCGAGCTCCTACAATGAGCAGTTCTTC
many	TRBD1	TRBJ2-3	TRBV12-3/TRBV12-4	CASRLTGRGFRGTDTQYF	TGTGCCAGCAGACTGACAGGGAGAGGTTTCCGGGGCACAGATACGCAGTATTTT
NA	NA	TRBJ1-3	TRBV19	CASSILATGFAGNTIYF	TGTGCCAGTAGTATTCTTGCTACAGGATTCGCTGGAAACACCATATATTTT
many	NA	TRBJ2-1	TRBV24-1	CATSDPNGVSSYNEQFF	TGTGCCACCAGTGACCCCAACGGGGTTAGCTCCTACAATGAGCAGTTCTTC